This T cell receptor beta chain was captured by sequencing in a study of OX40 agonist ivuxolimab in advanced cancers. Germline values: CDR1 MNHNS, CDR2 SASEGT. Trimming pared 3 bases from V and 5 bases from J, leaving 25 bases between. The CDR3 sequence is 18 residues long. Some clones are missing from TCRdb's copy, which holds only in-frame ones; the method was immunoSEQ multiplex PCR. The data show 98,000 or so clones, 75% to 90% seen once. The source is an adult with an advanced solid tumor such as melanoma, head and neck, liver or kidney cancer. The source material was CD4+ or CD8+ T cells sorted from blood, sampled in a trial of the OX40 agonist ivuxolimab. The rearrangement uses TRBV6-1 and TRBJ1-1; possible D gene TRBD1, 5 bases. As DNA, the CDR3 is TGTGCCAGCAGTGATGATTCACCAGGGCGAAATTTTGGGACTGAAGCTTTCTTT. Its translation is CASSDDSPGRNFGTEAFF.